These 9 T cell receptor beta chains share one sample of origin, sequenced in a study of T cells in Graves' hyperthyroidism and ophthalmopathy. Amplification targeted TCR beta CDR3 regions from RNA transcripts. Researchers ran a first-round RT-PCR on the TCR CDR3 using the HTBI primer set. TCRdb reanalysed the multiplex PCR reads using MiXCR and keeps one entry per CDR3 protein. Among over 300,000 distinct CDR3 sequences, around 13% were seen once, and the ten largest hold approximately 11%. Specimen: blood. The receptors stem from a woman aged 55-75 years with Graves' hyperthyroidism.

This clonotype has just a few counts. The gene calls are TRBV28 and TRBJ2-7; no clear D. This CDR3 region has 14 residues. CDR1 and CDR2 from the germline V gene are MDHEN and SYDVKM. Trimming took off 3 bases at V and 3 bases at J, with 12 bases between the two ends. CDR3 sequence (DNA): TGTGCCAGCAGTTTCGTGCCCCCCGACTACGAGCAGTACTTC. Its translation is CASSFVPPDYEQYF. The full variable domain, in which reference TRBV28 and TRBJ2-7 provide the parts outside the CDR3, is DVKVTQSSRYLVKRTGEKVFLECVQDMDHENMFWYRQDPGLGLRLIYFSYDVKMKEKGDIPEGYSVSREKKERFSLILESASTNQTSMYLCASSFVPPDYEQYFGPGTRLTVT.

This clonotype was detected many times. The chain employs TRBV6-1 and TRBJ2-7, with D possibly TRBD1 on 5 matching bases. Per the germline V gene, CDR1 is MNHNS and CDR2 is SASEGT. Trimming stripped 1 base from V and 3 bases from J, with 7 bases between. CDR3 length: 13 amino acids. The CDR3 DNA follows: TGTGCCAGCAGTGAAGGACAGCTCTACGAGCAGTACTTC. It encodes CASSEGQLYEQYF.

This clonotype was counted a few times. This sequence joins TRBV11-3 and TRBJ1-2, with D tentatively TRBD1 (5 bases). The germline gives CDR1 SGHNT, CDR2 YENEEA. V was cut by 3 bases and J by 7 bases, with 12 bases left in between. This CDR3 spans 13 amino acids. The DNA of the CDR3 is TGTGCCAGCAGCTTTGGGGGAGTGGTTGGCTACACCTTC. Protein: CASSFGGVVGYTF.

This clonotype has ten or more counts. The genes are TRBV19 and TRBJ2-3; D unclear. V lost 4 bases and J lost 6, with 14 bases in between. This CDR3 is 14 amino acids long. CDR1 is LNHDA and CDR2 is SQIVND in the germline V gene (reference sequence). The CDR3 loop reads CASSRLLFGDTQYF. The CDR3 DNA reads as TGTGCCAGTAGTAGGCTTTTATTCGGGGATACGCAGTATTTT. The whole variable domain, filled in from reference TRBV19 and TRBJ2-3, reads DGGITQSPKYLFRKEGQNVTLSCEQNLNHDAMYWYRQDPGQGLRLIYYSQIVNDFQKGDIAEGYSVSREKKESFPLTVTSAQKNPTAFYLCASSRLLFGDTQYFGPGTRLTVL.

This clonotype was found many times. The chain recombines TRBV12-3 or TRBV12-4 with TRBJ1-1, with 7 bases lining up with TRBD1. The junction had 5 bases not matched to a gene; V was cut back by 6 bases and J by 1 base. CDR3 length: 14 amino acids. The CDR3 DNA reads TGTGCCAGCAGCCTGACAGGGACGAACACTGAAGCTTTCTTT. It translates to CASSLTGTNTEAFF.

This clonotype was seen a handful of times. The rearrangement links TRBV20-1 to TRBJ2-3; 8 nucleotides agree with TRBD2. J gave up 3 bases and V 3 bases, and 5 bases lay outside the gene matches. The CDR3 loop spans 14 amino acids. CDR1 is DFQATT and CDR2 is SNEGSKA in the germline V gene (reference sequence). The CDR3 region has the DNA TGCAGTGCTAGCGGGAGGGCCGTGACAGATACGCAGTATTTT. As protein: CSASGRAVTDTQYF.

This clonotype was counted many times. The CDR3 DNA is TGTGCCAGCAGCTTGGGAGCCCGGAACACTGAAGCTTTCTTT. Protein sequence: CASSLGARNTEAFF. The chain couples TRBV5-5 to TRBJ1-1; D not resolved. Trimming removed 0 bases from V and 1 base from J, with 7 bases in between. This CDR3 has 14 residues. Germline values: CDR1 SGHKS, CDR2 YYEKEE (reference sequence).

This clonotype has ten or more counts. The chain is built from TRBV12-3 or TRBV12-4 and TRBJ2-3; D is unresolved. This CDR3 has 14 residues. Trimming stripped 1 base from V and 6 bases from J, with 11 bases between. The CDR3 sequence: CASSLGLVLDTQYF. CDR3 nucleotides: TGTGCCAGCAGTTTAGGGTTAGTTCTCGATACGCAGTATTTT.

This clonotype was observed at least ten times. The rearrangement uses TRBV3-1 and TRBJ2-1; 9 bases fit TRBD1. Germline V CDR1 and CDR2: LGHDT, YNNKEL (reference sequence). CDR3 length equals 15 residues. The trim removed 4 bases at V and 4 bases at J, leaving 5 bases unmatched. Here the CDR3 reads CASSPGQGTYNEQFF. DNA of the CDR3: TGTGCCAGCAGCCCGGGACAGGGAACATACAATGAGCAGTTCTTC.